This T cell receptor beta chain was profiled in a study of early T cells in non-severe SARS-CoV-2 infection. Unique molecular identifiers were added to individual cDNA molecules. TCRdb recomputed calls from the 5' RACE reads with MiXCR, one row per CDR3 protein. The sample shows roughly 51,000 distinct CDR3 sequences, about 6.2% of them seen only once. This receptor was identified in an adult who was a healthcare worker with PCR-confirmed SARS-CoV-2 infection or an uninfected control (not recorded which). Sequences were obtained from whole blood.

This CDR3 reads CASSPPTSGGPDTQYF. The CDR3 DNA follows: TGTGCCAGCAGCCCCCCAACTAGCGGGGGGCCAGATACGCAGTATTTT. The rearrangement uses TRBV7-9 and TRBJ2-3; 12 bases map to TRBD2. Unmatched junction bases numbered 7, after V lost 5 bases and J lost 4 bases. CDR1 SEHNR and CDR2 FQNEAQ come from the germline V gene (reference sequence). The CDR3 is made up of 16 amino acids.